The 28 T cell receptor beta chains in this list originate from one sample, sequenced in a study of T cell repertoires in cytomegalovirus infection. TCRdb itself ran the reads through MiXCR, one entry per CDR3 protein. There are some 600,000 distinct CDR3 sequences in the sample; roughly a quarter occur only once, and approximately 8% lies in the top ten. Input material: CD8+ T cells from PBMCs. The receptors come from a human donor in good health (CMV status not recorded). Some clones in this sample may be carry-over from other donors' samples.

The J gene is TRBJ2-5, the V gene TRBV5-4; 7 bases align to TRBD1. Germline CDR1 and CDR2: SGHNT and YYREEE (reference sequence). V lost 1 base and J lost 3; bases outside the gene matches: 6. The CDR3 spans 15 residues. CDR3 nucleotides: TGTGCCAGCAGCTTGCGCCGGGACAGAAAAGAGACCCAGTACTTC. Translating gives CASSLRRDRKETQYF.

This clonotype was seen just once. The CDR3 bases are TGTGCCAGCAGCAAAGGGAGCTCAGGGGGTACGCAGTATTTT. It specifies CASSKGSSGGTQYF. J is TRBJ2-3 and V is TRBV7-9; 7 bases are a match to TRBD1. The germline gives CDR1 SEHNR, CDR2 FQNEAQ (reference sequence). The V and J ends lost 5 bases and 8 bases, in that order; junction bases with no gene match: 10. The length of the CDR3 is 14 residues.

The chain has TRBV20-1 and TRBJ2-2; 10 nucleotides match TRBD2. V trimming: 3 bases; J trimming: 6 bases; junction bases outside the gene matches: 10. Germline CDR1 is DFQATT and CDR2 is SNEGSKA (reference sequence). CDR3 length equals 16 residues. CDR3 loop: CSARFLAGADAGELFF. CDR3 in DNA: TGCAGTGCTAGGTTCCTAGCGGGGGCCGACGCCGGGGAGCTGTTTTTT.

This clonotype was observed a handful of times. The V and J genes are TRBV7-6 and TRBJ2-1; D uncertain. The V and J ends lost 5 bases and 7 bases respectively, with 12 bases between them. The CDR3 runs to 13 residues. Per the germline V gene, CDR1 is SGHVS and CDR2 is FNYEAQ. CDR3 nucleotides: TGTGCCAGCAGCCACGACGTAGGGAATGAGCAGTTCTTC. Residues: CASSHDVGNEQFF.

The rearrangement links TRBV6-6 to TRBJ1-5, with a possible D match to TRBD1 (6 bases). The CDR3 totals 14 residues. CDR1 MNHNY and CDR2 SVGAGI come from the germline V gene (reference sequence). The CDR3 bases are TGTGTCAGTTCGGGGGGCGGGAATGGTCAGCCCCAGCATTTT. It encodes CVSSGGGNGQPQHF.

The V call is TRBV6-2 or TRBV6-3, the J call TRBJ2-7; D possibly uses TRBD1 or TRBD2 (6 bases each). The CDR3 extends over 13 amino acids. Germline V CDR1 and CDR2: MNHEY, SVGEGT. The V end lost 2 bases, the J end lost 7 bases, and 12 bases lay between the germline ends. The CDR3 here is CASSYAGGREQYV. The CDR3 nucleotides are TGTGCCAGCAGTTACGCCGGGGGCAGGGAGCAGTACGTC.

This clonotype came up many times. The chain recombines TRBV7-3 with TRBJ2-2, with D possibly being TRBD1 (6 bases). The CDR3 sequence is 17 residues long. Germline lookup yields CDR1 SGHTA and CDR2 FQGTGA. V lost 6 bases to trimming and J lost 0 bases, with 17 bases between them. CDR3 sequence reads: CASRPGEGKTNTGELFF. CDR3 coding DNA: TGTGCCAGCAGACCAGGGGAAGGAAAAACGAACACCGGGGAGCTGTTTTTT.

The rearrangement joins TRBV6-8 to TRBJ2-3; 7 bases line up with TRBD2. J was trimmed by 0 bases and V by 0 bases; bases with no gene match: 15. Per germline, CDR1 MNHGY and CDR2 SAAAGT. This CDR3 has 20 residues. The CDR3 DNA is TGTGCCAGCAGTTACTCGACCCAGATTAGCGGGTCTTCTAGCACAGATACGCAGTATTTT. It codes for CASSYSTQISGSSSTDTQYF.

The genes are TRBV20-1 and TRBJ2-3; 7 bases map to TRBD1. Germline CDR1 is DFQATT and CDR2 is SNEGSKA (reference sequence). CDR3 size: 16 residues. With 0 bases clipped from V and 2 bases from J, the junction kept 8 bases outside the gene matches. This CDR3 is CSARDVQGLFTDTQYF. As DNA, the CDR3 is TGCAGTGCTAGAGATGTACAGGGGCTATTCACAGATACGCAGTATTTT.

This CDR3 is CASSYDGANVLTF. In nucleotides, the CDR3 is TGTGCCAGCAGTTACGATGGGGCCAACGTCCTGACTTTC. The rearrangement joins TRBV28 to TRBJ2-6; D gene ambiguous. The CDR3 consists of 13 residues. The germline CDR1 and CDR2 sequences are MDHEN and SYDVKM. The V end was cut by 4 bases, the J end by 3 bases, with 4 bases between.

This clonotype showed up just a few times. V gene TRBV15 combines with J gene TRBJ2-2, with D possibly matching TRBD1 (5 bases). Per the germline V gene, CDR1 is LNHNV and CDR2 is YYDKDF (reference sequence). V was cut by 1 base and J by 9 bases, with 15 bases left in between. This CDR3 has 15 residues. CDR3 region: CATSRAQGPSWELFF. The CDR3 DNA is TGTGCCACCAGCAGAGCCCAGGGCCCGAGCTGGGAGCTGTTTTTT.

The chain uses TRBV6-2 or TRBV6-3 and TRBJ2-1; unclear D gene. Germline V gives CDR1 MNHEY, CDR2 SVGEGT. Trimming removed 0 bases from V and 9 bases from J, with 9 bases in between. CDR3 length: 13 residues. CDR3 loop: CASSYSRSLEQFF. As DNA, the CDR3 is TGTGCCAGCAGTTACTCGCGTAGCCTTGAGCAGTTCTTC.

Many counts were recorded for this clonotype. The chain combines TRBV7-6 with TRBJ1-6, with unresolved D. V dropped 5 bases and J dropped 7 bases, with 12 bases sitting between them. Germline V lookup: CDR1 SGHVS, CDR2 FNYEAQ. This CDR3 has 14 residues. Here the CDR3 reads CASSRGQGNSPLHF. The CDR3 DNA is TGTGCCAGCAGCCGAGGGCAAGGGAATTCACCCCTCCACTTT. The full variable domain, completed using reference TRBV7-6 and TRBJ1-6, is GAGVSQSPRYKVTKRGQDVALRCDPISGHVSLYWYRQALGQGPEFLTYFNYEAQQDKSGLPNDRFSAERPEGSISTLTIQRTEQRDSAMYRCASSRGQGNSPLHFGNGTRLTVT.

A single count supports this clonotype. The genes are TRBV4-2 and TRBJ2-5; the D gene is possibly TRBD2 (5 bases). Germline CDR1 and CDR2: LGHNA and YNFKEQ. V shed 0 bases and J shed 4 bases, with 18 bases lying between them. The length of the CDR3 is 17 residues. The CDR3 coding sequence is TGTGCCAGCAGCCAAGATAACTACGGGGTATTGGGAGAGACCCAGTACTTC. Encoded protein: CASSQDNYGVLGETQYF.

The rearrangement joins TRBV5-1 to TRBJ2-1; a possible D gene is TRBD1 (7 bases). This CDR3 comprises 17 residues. The V end lost 4 bases, the J end lost 4 bases, and 21 bases lay between the germline ends. CDR1 and CDR2 from the germline V gene are SGHRS and YFSETQ. CDR3 DNA: TGCGCCAGCAGCGCGGGACAGTTTGAGCTCAGGTACAATGAGCAGTTCTTC. As protein: CASSAGQFELRYNEQFF. Looking up the rest from reference TRBV5-1 and TRBJ2-1 gives the full variable domain: KAGVTQTPRYLIKTRGQQVTLSCSPISGHRSVSWYQQTPGQGLQFLFEYFSETQRNKGNFPGRFSGRQFSNSRSEMNVSTLELGDSALYLCASSAGQFELRYNEQFFGPGTRLTVL.

This clonotype came up many times. The chain employs TRBV12-3 or TRBV12-4 and TRBJ2-1; D is ambiguous. This CDR3 contains 18 residues. Trimming shortened V by 0 bases and J by 4 bases, and 19 bases separated the two germline ends. The CDR3 protein is CASSLAPPRLPPYNEQFF. CDR3 DNA sequence: TGTGCCAGCAGTTTAGCGCCTCCGCGACTGCCACCTTACAATGAGCAGTTCTTC.

The chain combines TRBV6-1 with TRBJ1-5, with 8 bases that match TRBD1. The V gene end was trimmed by 0 bases and the J gene end by 4 bases; junction bases not matched to a gene: 5. Germline lookup yields CDR1 MNHNS and CDR2 SASEGT. The CDR3 consists of 16 residues. The CDR3 DNA reads as TGTGCCAGCAGTGAAGCGAGGCACAGGGGGAATCAGCCCCAGCATTTT. This encodes CASSEARHRGNQPQHF.

This clonotype was detected many times. CDR3 nucleotide sequence: TGTGCCAGCAGCTTACGCCCCGGGACAGAGAACACTGAAGCTTTCTTT. It yields the protein CASSLRPGTENTEAFF. The gene calls are TRBV7-8 and TRBJ1-1; 7 positions agree with TRBD1. Germline CDR1 SGHVS, CDR2 FQNEAQ. J gave up 1 base and V 2 bases, and 7 bases lay outside the gene matches. This CDR3 is built from 16 residues.

At least ten counts were recorded for this clonotype. The chain carries TRBV12-3 or TRBV12-4 and TRBJ2-6; D gene uncertain. V dropped 0 bases and J dropped 4 bases, with 10 bases sitting between them. The CDR3 runs to 16 residues. CDR3 in amino acids: CASSLAVDGGANVLTF. The CDR3 DNA reads as TGTGCCAGCAGTTTAGCGGTGGACGGGGGGGCCAACGTCCTGACTTTC.

Comment on this clonotype: A much bigger clone sits one base away, suggesting this may be a read error. The CDR3 sequence: CANSAREPYNEQFF. CDR3 sequence (DNA): TGTGCCAACAGTGCCCGGGAGCCCTACAATGAGCAGTTCTTC. The chain joins TRBV25-1 to TRBJ2-1, with D perhaps matching TRBD2 (6 bases). In germline, CDR1 is MGHDK, CDR2 SYGVNS. The CDR3 has 14 residues.

This clonotype occurred many times. The DNA of the CDR3 is TGCAGTGATTGGACAGGGGGGTTCTACGAGCAGTACGTC. Its translation: CSDWTGGFYEQYV. This chain connects TRBV20-1 to TRBJ2-7, with TRBD1 matching over 10 bases. The ends lost 7 bases at V and 3 bases at J; junction bases unmatched: 6. Per germline, CDR1 DFQATT and CDR2 SNEGSKA (reference sequence). CDR3 length equals 13 residues.

The genes are TRBV6-2 or TRBV6-3 and TRBJ2-2; D possibly corresponds to TRBD2 (5 bases). The CDR3 extends over 13 amino acids. Deletions cut 4 bases from V and 5 bases from J, with 8 bases between. Germline V gene sequence: CDR1 MNHEY, CDR2 SVGEGT. CDR3 nucleotide sequence: TGTGCCAGCAGTTGGCGGACTACCGGGGAGCTGTTTTTT. Its translation is CASSWRTTGELFF.

CDR3 coding DNA: TGTGCCAGCAGCTTGGTCGGAGCAACTAATGAAAAACTGTTTTTT. The encoded protein is CASSLVGATNEKLFF. V gene TRBV7-9 combines with J gene TRBJ1-4, with D uncertain. The length of the CDR3 is 15 residues. V lost 3 bases, J lost 0 bases, and 8 bases lay in between. From germline, CDR1 is SEHNR and CDR2 FQNEAQ (reference sequence).

This clonotype was seen a single time. The chain employs TRBV9 and TRBJ2-1; no firm D call. Trimming left V 0 bases short and J 6 bases short, with 7 bases between. Per germline, CDR1 SGDLS and CDR2 YYNGEE. CDR3 length: 13 residues. The CDR3 sequence is CASSVALSNEQFF. CDR3 DNA: TGTGCCAGCAGCGTAGCACTATCCAATGAGCAGTTCTTC.

The genes are TRBV7-9 and TRBJ1-1; D unresolved. Per germline, CDR1 SEHNR and CDR2 FQNEAQ (reference sequence). The V gene lost 8 bases and the J gene lost 8 bases, with 18 bases spanning the gap. CDR3 length: 13 amino acids. CDR3 protein: CASSRTDGTEAFF. The CDR3 DNA reads TGTGCCAGCTCTAGGACGGATGGAACCGAAGCTTTCTTT. Supplemented by reference TRBV7-9 and TRBJ1-1, the full variable domain reads DTGVSQNPRHKITKRGQNVTFRCDPISEHNRLYWYRQTLGQGPEFLTYFQNEAQLEKSRLLSDRFSAERPKGSFSTLEIQRTEQGDSAMYLCASSRTDGTEAFFGQGTRLTVV.

The chain has TRBV24-1 and TRBJ2-5; possibly TRBD2 for D (6 bases). Germline V gene lookup returns CDR1 KGHDR and CDR2 SFDVKD. V lost 4 bases, J lost 5 bases, and 13 bases lay in between. The CDR3 length is 14 residues. The CDR3 DNA reads TGTGCCACCAGTGACCGGGGGTCCTTGGAGACCCAGTACTTC. This translates into CATSDRGSLETQYF.

This clonotype was seen at least ten times. V and J are TRBV7-9 and TRBJ1-2; D gene uncertain. Trimming took off 4 bases at V and 4 bases at J, with 7 bases between the two ends. Germline CDR1 reads SEHNR; CDR2 reads FQNEAQ (reference sequence). The CDR3 covers 12 residues. The CDR3 loop reads CASSSRSYGYTF. Written as DNA, the CDR3 is TGTGCCAGCAGCTCCCGGAGCTATGGCTACACCTTC.

This clonotype was picked up many times. This chain connects TRBV7-2 to TRBJ2-3; 8 nucleotides line up with TRBD2. The CDR3 is made up of 16 amino acids. Germline CDR1 is SGHTA and CDR2 is FQGNSA. The V and J ends lost 5 bases and 2 bases, in that order; junction bases with no gene match: 9. CDR3 protein: CASSPLGAGDTDTQYF. For the CDR3, the DNA is TGTGCCAGCAGCCCCCTGGGAGCGGGGGACACAGATACGCAGTATTTT.